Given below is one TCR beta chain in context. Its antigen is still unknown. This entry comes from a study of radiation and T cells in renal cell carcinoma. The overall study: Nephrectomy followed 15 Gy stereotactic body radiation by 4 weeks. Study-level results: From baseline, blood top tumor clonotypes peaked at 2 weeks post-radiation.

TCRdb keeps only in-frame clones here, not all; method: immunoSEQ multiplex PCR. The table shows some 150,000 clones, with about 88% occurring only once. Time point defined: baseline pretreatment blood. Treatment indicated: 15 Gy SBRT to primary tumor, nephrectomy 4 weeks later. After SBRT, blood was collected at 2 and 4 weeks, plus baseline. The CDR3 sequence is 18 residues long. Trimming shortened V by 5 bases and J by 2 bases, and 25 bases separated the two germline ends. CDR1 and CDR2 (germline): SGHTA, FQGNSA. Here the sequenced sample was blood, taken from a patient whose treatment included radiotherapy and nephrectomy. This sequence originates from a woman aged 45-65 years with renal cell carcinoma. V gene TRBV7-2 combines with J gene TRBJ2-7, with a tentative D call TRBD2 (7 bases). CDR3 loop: CASSPFLLTGGNPYEQYF. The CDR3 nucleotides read TGTGCCAGCAGCCCATTTCTCCTTACGGGGGGCAACCCCTACGAGCAGTACTTC.